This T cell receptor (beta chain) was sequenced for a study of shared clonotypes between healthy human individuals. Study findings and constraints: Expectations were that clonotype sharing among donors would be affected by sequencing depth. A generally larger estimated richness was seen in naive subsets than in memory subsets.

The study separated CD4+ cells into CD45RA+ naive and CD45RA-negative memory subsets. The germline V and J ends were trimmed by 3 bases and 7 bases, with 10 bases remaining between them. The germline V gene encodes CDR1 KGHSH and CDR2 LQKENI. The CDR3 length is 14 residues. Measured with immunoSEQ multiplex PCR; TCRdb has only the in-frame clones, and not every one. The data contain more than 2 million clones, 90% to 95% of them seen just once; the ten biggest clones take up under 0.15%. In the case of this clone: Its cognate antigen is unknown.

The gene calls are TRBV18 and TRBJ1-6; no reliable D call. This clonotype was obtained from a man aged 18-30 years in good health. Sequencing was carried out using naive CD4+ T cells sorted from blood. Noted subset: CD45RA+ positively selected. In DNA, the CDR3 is TGTGCCAGCTCACCCGGGCTACAGAATTCACCCCTCCACTTT. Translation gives CASSPGLQNSPLHF.